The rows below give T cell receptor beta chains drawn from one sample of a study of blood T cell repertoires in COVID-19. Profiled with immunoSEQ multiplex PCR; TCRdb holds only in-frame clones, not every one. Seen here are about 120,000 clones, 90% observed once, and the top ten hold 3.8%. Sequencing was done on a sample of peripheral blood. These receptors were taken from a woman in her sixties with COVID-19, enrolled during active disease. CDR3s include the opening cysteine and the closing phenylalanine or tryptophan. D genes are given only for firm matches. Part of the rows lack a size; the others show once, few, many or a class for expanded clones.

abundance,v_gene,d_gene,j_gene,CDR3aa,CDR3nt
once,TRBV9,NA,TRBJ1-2,CASESGGGYGYTF,TGTGCCAGCGAGTCGGGGGGAGGATATGGCTACACCTTC
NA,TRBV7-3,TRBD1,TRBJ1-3,CASSLQPQGAGNTIYF,TGTGCCAGCAGCTTACAACCTCAGGGGGCTGGAAACACCATATATTTT
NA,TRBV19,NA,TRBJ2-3,CASSMGTGGADTQYF,TGTGCCAGTAGTATGGGAACAGGTGGAGCAGATACGCAGTATTTT
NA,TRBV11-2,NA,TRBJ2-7,CASSLGRKSYEQYF,TGTGCCAGCAGCTTAGGTCGCAAGAGCTACGAGCAGTACTTC
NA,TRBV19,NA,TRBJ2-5,CASNPSGSSETQYF,TGTGCCAGTAACCCATCGGGGAGCTCGGAGACCCAGTACTTC
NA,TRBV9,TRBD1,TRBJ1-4,CASSPDRGREKLFF,TGTGCCAGCAGCCCAGACAGGGGGCGTGAAAAACTGTTTTTT
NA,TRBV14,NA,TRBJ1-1,CASSQLTENTEAFF,TGTGCCAGCAGCCAATTAACAGAGAACACTGAAGCTTTCTTT
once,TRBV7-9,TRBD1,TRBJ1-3,CASSLSGTGGNTIYF,TGTGCCAGCAGCTTATCCGGGACAGGGGGAAACACCATATATTTT
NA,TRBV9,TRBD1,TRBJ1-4,CASSGPRQGATNEKLFF,TGTGCCAGCAGCGGGCCAAGACAGGGGGCGACTAATGAAAAACTGTTTTTT
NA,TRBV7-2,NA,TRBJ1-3,CASSLVVASGNTIYF,TGTGCCAGCAGCTTAGTGGTGGCCTCTGGAAACACCATATATTTT
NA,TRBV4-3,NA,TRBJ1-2,CASSRDPSYGYTF,TGCGCCAGCAGCCGAGACCCTTCCTATGGCTACACCTTC
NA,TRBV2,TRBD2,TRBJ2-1,CASSLLAGVLDEQFF,TGTGCCAGCAGTTTACTAGCGGGGGTGTTGGATGAGCAGTTCTTC
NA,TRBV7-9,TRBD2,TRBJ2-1,CASTLGGTFNEQFF,TGTGCCAGCACCCTGGGGGGGACCTTTAATGAGCAGTTCTTC
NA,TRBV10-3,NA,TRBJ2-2,CAISEKWGHPKGGELFF,TGTGCCATCAGTGAGAAGTGGGGACACCCCAAGGGGGGGGAGCTGTTTTTT